These 12 T cell receptor beta chains were sequenced from one sample in a study of T cell changes during pregnancy in multiple sclerosis. The protocol was immunoSEQ multiplex PCR, while the TCRdb copy is restricted to in-frame clones and leaves out a portion. The sample lists under 95,000 clones, 85% to 95% occurring once. The input for sequencing was peripheral blood, taken after pregnancy. The receptor set was obtained from a female donor with multiple sclerosis, enrolled in a pregnancy study.

The chain has TRBV2 and TRBJ1-6, with D possibly being TRBD1 (5 bases). This CDR3 has 14 residues. Germline assignment: CDR1 SNHLY and CDR2 FYNNEI. Trimming took off 2 bases at V and 8 bases at J, with 10 bases between the two ends. The CDR3 spells CASSERWGDSPLHF. The DNA for the CDR3 is TGTGCCAGCAGTGAAAGATGGGGGGATTCACCCCTCCACTTT.

V and J are TRBV14 and TRBJ2-5; D is unclear. CDR1 SGHDN and CDR2 FVKESK come from the germline V gene. The CDR3 spans 12 residues. V was trimmed by 3 bases and J by 3 bases, leaving 5 bases between them. CDR3 sequence: CASSHFEETQYF. The CDR3 nucleotides are TGTGCCAGCAGCCATTTCGAAGAGACCCAGTACTTC. Using reference TRBV14 and TRBJ2-5 for the parts outside the CDR3, the full variable domain is EAGVTQFPSHSVIEKGQTVTLRCDPISGHDNLYWYRRVMGKEIKFLLHFVKESKQDESGMPNNRFLAERTGGTYSTLKVQPAELEDSGVYFCASSHFEETQYFGPGTRLLVL.

This chain joins TRBV5-6 and TRBJ1-2; D may be TRBD1 (6 bases). The ends were cut back, 6 bases at V and 1 base at J, with 10 bases in the middle. The CDR3 has 13 amino acids. CDR1 is SGHDT, CDR2 YYEEEE, per germline. The CDR3 bases are TGTGCCAGCACGGGACACCTTAACTATGGCTACACCTTC. Amino acids: CASTGHLNYGYTF.

The V call is TRBV7-9, the J call TRBJ1-1, with D perhaps matching TRBD1 (6 bases). Germline V gene lookup returns CDR1 SEHNR and CDR2 FQNEAQ (reference sequence). This CDR3 is 13 amino acids long. V lost 11 bases and J 1 base, leaving 14 bases between the germline ends. The CDR3 DNA is TGTGCCGGGGGGGCGTGGGGGAACACTGAAGCTTTCTTT. The encoded protein is CAGGAWGNTEAFF.

This clone has just one count. The genes are TRBV11-1 and TRBJ2-6; D is undetermined. CDR3 length equals 15 residues. Germline values: CDR1 SGHAT, CDR2 FQDESV (reference sequence). Between the trimmed V and J ends, which lost 4 bases and 0 bases, there was a span of 7 bases. The CDR3 region has the DNA TGTGCCAGCAGCTCAACCTACTCTGGGGCCAACGTCCTGACTTTC. This encodes CASSSTYSGANVLTF.

This rearrangement joins TRBV19 to TRBJ2-1, with 7 bases lining up with TRBD2. CDR1 is LNHDA, CDR2 SQIVND, per germline (reference sequence). The trim removed 8 bases at V and 5 bases at J, leaving 6 bases unmatched. The CDR3 has 13 amino acids. In DNA form, the CDR3 reads TGTGCCAGTTCTCTAGCGGCCGACAATGAGCAGTTCTTC. Its protein is CASSLAADNEQFF.

The chain is built from TRBV5-1 and TRBJ2-5; D is possibly TRBD2 (5 bases). Per the germline V gene, CDR1 is SGHRS and CDR2 is YFSETQ. CDR3 length equals 14 residues. V was trimmed by 3 bases and J by 1 base, leaving 10 bases between them. As DNA, the CDR3 is TGCGCCAGCAGCTCCGGAGCGGTCCAAGAGACCCAGTACTTC. Its translation: CASSSGAVQETQYF.

As DNA, the CDR3 is TGCGCCAGCAGCTTTCAAGGGGGCGCCTCAGAAGCTTTCTTT. Protein product: CASSFQGGASEAFF. The chain recombines TRBV5-1 with TRBJ1-1, with 7 bases aligning to TRBD1. Per the germline V gene, CDR1 is SGHRS and CDR2 is YFSETQ. Trimming cost V 2 bases and J 8 bases; bases outside gene matches: 9. The length of the CDR3 is 14 residues.

The chain recombines TRBV6-1 with TRBJ1-5; 8 bases are a match to TRBD1. Germline V gene sequence: CDR1 MNHNS, CDR2 SASEGT. CDR3 length: 16 amino acids. The ends lost 4 bases at V and 2 bases at J; junction bases unmatched: 7. CDR3 bases: TGTGCCAGCAGTGTGGCAGGGGGCTTGGGCAATCAGCCCCAGCATTTT. Amino acid sequence: CASSVAGGLGNQPQHF.

This chain connects TRBV4-1 to TRBJ2-2, with D maybe TRBD2 (7 bases). V was cut by 3 bases and J by 2 bases, with 10 bases left in between. Germline values: CDR1 MGHRA, CDR2 YSYEKL. The CDR3 contains 15 residues. The CDR3 coding sequence is TGCGCCAGCAGCCAGAGCGGGACAAACACCGGGGAGCTGTTTTTT. Protein product: CASSQSGTNTGELFF.

The CDR3 region has the DNA TGTGCCAGCAGTTTATATGGAGGGGGCAGGGACACTGAAGCTTTCTTT. This encodes CASSLYGGGRDTEAFF. The chain uses TRBV28 and TRBJ1-1; 7 nucleotides match TRBD1. CDR3 length: 16 residues. The germline V gene encodes CDR1 MDHEN and CDR2 SYDVKM. The ends lost 1 base at V and 3 bases at J; junction bases unmatched: 8. Variable domain in full (rest from reference TRBV28 and TRBJ1-1): DVKVTQSSRYLVKRTGEKVFLECVQDMDHENMFWYRQDPGLGLRLIYFSYDVKMKEKGDIPEGYSVSREKKERFSLILESASTNQTSMYLCASSLYGGGRDTEAFFGQGTRLTVV.

This chain joins TRBV13 and TRBJ2-7, with D possibly matching TRBD1 (6 bases). With 4 bases removed from V and 1 base from J, the gap between germline ends came to 11 bases. CDR3 size: 14 residues. Germline CDR1 is PRHDT and CDR2 is FYEKMQ (reference sequence). DNA for the CDR3: TGTGCCAGCAGCTCTACAGGGCAGTCCTACGAGCAGTACTTC. This translates into CASSSTGQSYEQYF.